Presented here are 12 T cell receptor beta chains from one specimen sequenced in a study of T cells in women clearing cervical HPV infection. Generated by immunoSEQ multiplex PCR, the TCRdb table keeps only in-frame clones and is missing some. The table lists about 35,000 clones. Sample: blood buffy coat. The receptors were gathered from a woman aged 18 to 75 with a cervical HPV16 infection that either progressed to CIN3+ or cleared (not recorded which).

On this clone: The read ends 3 residues early relative to the CDR3; the germline J gene fills the gap. This chain connects TRBV6-1 to TRBJ1-1; D is possibly TRBD1 (6 bases). Germline V gene lookup returns CDR1 MNHNS and CDR2 SASEGT. Trimming cost V 3 bases and J 0 bases, with 11 bases left between them. The CDR3 extends over 15 amino acids. This chain's CDR3 is CASSERDRLNTEAFF. The DNA read from the CDR3 is TGTGCCAGCAGTGAGCGCGACAGGCTGAACACTGAA.

Regarding this clone: The read comes to an end 3 residues before the CDR3 does, leaving the germline J gene to fill in the end. The same CDR3 arises from other DNA sequences in this sample as well. The chain has TRBV12-3 or TRBV12-4 and TRBJ1-3, with D possibly being TRBD1 (6 bases). V gave up 6 bases and J gave up 8 bases, with 14 bases separating them. The CDR3 has 13 residues. The sequenced part of the CDR3 DNA is TGTGCCAGCAGGTCTACAGGGTTAGACACC. The encoded protein is CASRSTGLDT. The CDR3 in full is CASRSTGLDTIYF.

About this clone itself: Read data end 3 residues before the CDR3 end; the end is taken from the germline J gene. This rearrangement joins TRBV24-1 to TRBJ2-3, with D perhaps matching TRBD1 (6 bases). V shed 2 bases and J shed 2 bases, with 13 bases lying between them. CDR1 is KGHDR and CDR2 is SFDVKD in the germline V gene. The CDR3 has 16 residues. The CDR3 protein is CATSDSHRDPTDTQYF. Partial CDR3 DNA: TGTGCCACCAGTGATTCCCACAGGGACCCCACAGATACG.

Measured by frequency, this clone is medium-sized. The sequence runs out 3 residues before the end of the CDR3; the remainder is reconstructed from the germline J gene. J is TRBJ2-3 and V is TRBV2; D is perhaps TRBD2 (6 bases). The CDR3 spans 12 residues. V was clipped by 8 bases and J by 3 bases, with 9 bases between them. Germline V gene data show CDR1 as SNHLY and CDR2 as FYNNEI. CDR3 region: CASFAGTDTQYF. The sequenced part of the CDR3 DNA is TGTGCCAGCTTTGCGGGGACAGATACG.

A remark on this clone: Read data end 3 residues before the CDR3 end; the end is taken from the germline J gene. The chain is built from TRBV2 and TRBJ2-5; 8 bases match TRBD1. There are 13 residues in the CDR3. Germline assignment: CDR1 SNHLY and CDR2 FYNNEI. J lost 5 bases, V lost 7 bases, and 6 bases had no gene match. CDR3 bases read: TGTGCCAGCACCAGGACAGGGTGGGAGACC. This encodes CASTRTGWET. The entire CDR3 protein reads CASTRTGWETQYF.

Concerning this clone: The read finishes 3 residues shy of the CDR3 end, and the germline J gene is used to complete it. The rearrangement links TRBV20-1 to TRBJ2-7; 11 bases agree with TRBD2. CDR3 length: 15 amino acids. The V gene's germline CDR1 is DFQATT and CDR2 SNEGSKA (reference sequence). Trimming at V came to 0 bases and at J to 4 bases, leaving 5 bases not matched to a gene. The sequenced part of the CDR3 DNA is TGCAGTGCTAGAGACGGGACTAGCGGACAATACGAG. This gives the protein CSARDGTSGQYE. The CDR3 reads in full as CSARDGTSGQYEQYF.

With regard to this clone: The read falls 3 residues short of the CDR3 end, and the missing part is taken from the germline J gene. This chain connects TRBV19 to TRBJ1-1; perhaps TRBD1 as D (6 bases). V was shortened by 4 bases and J by 6 bases, with 18 bases between the two germline ends. CDR3 length: 15 residues. Germline CDR1 reads LNHDA; CDR2 reads SQIVND (reference sequence). The chain's CDR3 is CASSTATDRSPEAFF. CDR3 DNA (partial): TGTGCCAGTAGTACCGCCACGGACAGATCACCTGAA.

By frequency, this clone is medium-sized (0.01 to 0.1%). The read is 3 residues too short to cover the CDR3 end, so that end is filled in from the germline J gene. This rearrangement joins TRBV18 to TRBJ2-3; tentatively, D is TRBD1 (5 bases). The CDR3 covers 15 residues. Between the trimmed V and J ends, which lost 4 bases and 0 bases, there was a span of 11 bases. CDR1 is KGHSH, CDR2 LQKENI, per germline. The DNA read from the CDR3 is TGTGCCAGCTCACGAACAGGATCTAGCACAGATACG. Translated, it gives CASSRTGSSTDT. The full CDR3 protein is CASSRTGSSTDTQYF.

As for this clone: The read ends 3 residues early relative to the CDR3; the germline J gene fills the gap. The chain uses TRBV20-1 and TRBJ2-3; D is perhaps TRBD1 (7 bases). The CDR3 extends over 14 amino acids. CDR1 and CDR2 from the germline V gene are DFQATT and SNEGSKA (reference sequence). This CDR3 is CSAMGGTVQETQYF. The sequenced CDR3 bases are TGCAGTGCGATGGGCGGGACAGTCCAAGAGACG.

Details on this clone: The CDR3 end lies 3 residues beyond the end of the read and is filled in from the germline J gene. The chain uses TRBV7-2 and TRBJ1-5, with no clear D. CDR3 length: 10 residues. Germline loops: CDR1 SGHTA, CDR2 FQGNSA. The sequenced part of the CDR3 DNA is TGTGCCAGCCTTTTAGATCCC. This sequence encodes CASLLDP. The complete CDR3 reads CASLLDPQHF.

About this clone itself: The CDR3 end is not reached by the read, which stops 3 residues before it; the germline J gene fills it in. V is TRBV5-1 and J is TRBJ2-7; D remains unclear. Trimming removed 4 bases from V and 5 bases from J, with 16 bases in between. Germline V gives CDR1 SGHRS, CDR2 YFSETQ. The CDR3 loop spans 14 amino acids. The part of the CDR3 DNA that was read is TGCGCCAGCAGCCCAAATACAGTTTCGGACGAG. This gives the protein CASSPNTVSDE. The CDR3 in full is CASSPNTVSDEQYF. Full variable domain (missing parts from reference TRBV5-1 and TRBJ2-7): KAGVTQTPRYLIKTRGQQVTLSCSPISGHRSVSWYQQTPGQGLQFLFEYFSETQRNKGNFPGRFSGRQFSNSRSEMNVSTLELGDSALYLCASSPNTVSDEQYFGPGTRLTVT.

A note on this clone: The read ends 3 residues early relative to the CDR3; the germline J gene fills the gap. The rearrangement uses TRBV19 and TRBJ1-5; D is uncertain. V lost 1 base to trimming and J lost 2 bases, with 6 bases between them. The CDR3 consists of 14 residues. Germline V gene lookup returns CDR1 LNHDA and CDR2 SQIVND (reference sequence). The CDR3 spells CASSIVKGNQPQHF. The part of the CDR3 DNA that was read is TGTGCCAGTAGTATAGTCAAGGGCAATCAGCCC.